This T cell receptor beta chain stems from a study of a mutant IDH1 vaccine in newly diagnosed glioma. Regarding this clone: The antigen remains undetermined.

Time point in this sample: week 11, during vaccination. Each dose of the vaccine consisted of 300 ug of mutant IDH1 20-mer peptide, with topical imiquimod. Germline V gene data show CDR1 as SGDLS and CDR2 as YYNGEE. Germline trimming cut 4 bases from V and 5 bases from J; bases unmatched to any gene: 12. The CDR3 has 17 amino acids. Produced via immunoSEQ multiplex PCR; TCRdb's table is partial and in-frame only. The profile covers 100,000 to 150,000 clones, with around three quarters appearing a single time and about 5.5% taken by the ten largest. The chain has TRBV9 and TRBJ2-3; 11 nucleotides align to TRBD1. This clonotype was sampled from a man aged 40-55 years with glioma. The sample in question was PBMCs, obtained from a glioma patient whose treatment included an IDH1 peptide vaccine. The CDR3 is CASSPRAGTGGVDTQYF. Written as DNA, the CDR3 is TGTGCCAGCAGCCCAAGGGCGGGGACAGGGGGAGTAGATACGCAGTATTTT.